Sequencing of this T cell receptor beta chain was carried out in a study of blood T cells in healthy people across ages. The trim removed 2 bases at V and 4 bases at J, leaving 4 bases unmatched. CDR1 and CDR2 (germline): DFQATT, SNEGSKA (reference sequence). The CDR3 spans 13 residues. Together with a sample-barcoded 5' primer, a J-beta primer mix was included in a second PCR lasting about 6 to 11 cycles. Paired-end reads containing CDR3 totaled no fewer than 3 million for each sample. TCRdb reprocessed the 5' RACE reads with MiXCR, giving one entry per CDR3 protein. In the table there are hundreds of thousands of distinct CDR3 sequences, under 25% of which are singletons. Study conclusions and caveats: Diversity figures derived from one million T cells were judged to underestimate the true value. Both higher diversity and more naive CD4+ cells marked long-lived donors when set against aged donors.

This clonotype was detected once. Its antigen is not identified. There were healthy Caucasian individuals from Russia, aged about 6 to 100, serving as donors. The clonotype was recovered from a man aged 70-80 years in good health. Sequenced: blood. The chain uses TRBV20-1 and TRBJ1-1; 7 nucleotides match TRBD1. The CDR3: CSARPGGITEAFF. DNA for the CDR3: TGCAGTGCTAGACCAGGGGGTATCACTGAAGCTTTCTTT.